Below, 19 T cell receptor beta chains from the same sample are listed, as sequenced in a study of cytomegalovirus exposure and HLA in healthy donors. Primers for the PCR totalled 60 Vbeta and 13 Jbeta. Assay: immunoSEQ multiplex PCR; the TCRdb copy retains only in-frame clones and omits some. The sample includes approximately 200,000 clones, around 75% of them seen just once. Sequenced sample: PBMCs. The receptors were gathered from a woman aged 30 to 39 in good health and CMV-seropositive.

This clone appeared a few times. CDR3 nucleotides: TGTGCCAGCACCTCGAGCTCCTACGAGCAGTACTTC. The encoded protein is CASTSSSYEQYF. This sequence joins TRBV28 and TRBJ2-7; no firm D call. V shed 7 bases and J shed 0 bases, with 7 bases lying between them. Germline loops: CDR1 MDHEN, CDR2 SYDVKM. The CDR3 extends over 12 amino acids. Using reference TRBV28 and TRBJ2-7 for the parts outside the CDR3, the full variable domain is DVKVTQSSRYLVKRTGEKVFLECVQDMDHENMFWYRQDPGLGLRLIYFSYDVKMKEKGDIPEGYSVSREKKERFSLILESASTNQTSMYLCASTSSSYEQYFGPGTRLTVT.

This clone was counted between two and nine times. This chain connects TRBV4-1 to TRBJ2-2, with D tentatively TRBD1 (6 bases). Trimming took off 1 base at V and 5 bases at J, with 17 bases between the two ends. CDR1 is MGHRA, CDR2 YSYEKL, per germline. The CDR3 sequence is 17 residues long. For the CDR3, the DNA is TGCGCCAGCAGCCAAGTCACAGGGCCCGTATGGACCGGGGAGCTGTTTTTT. Encoded protein: CASSQVTGPVWTGELFF.

The CDR3 protein is CASSSSLYGYTF. DNA for the CDR3: TGTGCCAGCAGTTCTTCCCTCTATGGCTACACCTTC. V gene TRBV27 combines with J gene TRBJ1-2; D is unresolved. Looked up from germline, CDR1 is MNHEY and CDR2 is SMNVEV (reference sequence). The germline V and J ends were trimmed by 4 bases and 4 bases, with 7 bases remaining between them. This CDR3 comprises 12 residues.

This clone was recorded once. The gene calls are TRBV7-9 and TRBJ2-1; TRBD2 aligns across 8 bases. CDR1 is SEHNR, CDR2 FQNEAQ, per germline (reference sequence). The V gene end was trimmed by 4 bases and the J gene end by 6 bases; junction bases not matched to a gene: 8. This CDR3 has 15 residues. The CDR3: CASSSPSGRVNEQFF. DNA of the CDR3: TGTGCCAGCAGCTCCCCTAGCGGGCGAGTCAATGAGCAGTTCTTC.

The rearrangement uses TRBV4-1 and TRBJ2-3; 10 bases fit TRBD2. The germline gives CDR1 MGHRA, CDR2 YSYEKL. The CDR3 totals 19 residues. Trimming cost V 5 bases and J 2 bases; bases outside gene matches: 16. The CDR3, as DNA: TGCGCCAGCAGCTTCCTAGTCGAGCGGGAGGGCCGAATCACAGATACGCAGTATTTT. Protein: CASSFLVEREGRITDTQYF.

This clone was seen a few times. This rearrangement joins TRBV15 to TRBJ2-1, with 8 positions matching TRBD2. The length of the CDR3 is 19 residues. CDR1 is LNHNV and CDR2 is YYDKDF in the germline V gene (reference sequence). After removal of 0 bases from V and 2 bases from J, the junction contained 12 bases not matched to a gene. CDR3 bases: TGTGCCACCAGCAGAGATCGTTTAGGGGCCGGGAGGGCCTACAATGAGCAGTTCTTC. It translates to CATSRDRLGAGRAYNEQFF. Based on the CDR3 plus reference TRBV15 and TRBJ2-1, the full variable domain is DAMVIQNPRYQVTQFGKPVTLSCSQTLNHNVMYWYQQKSSQAPKLLFHYYDKDFNNEADTPDNFQSRRPNTSFCFLDIRSPGLGDTAMYLCATSRDRLGAGRAYNEQFFGPGTRLTVL.

The V gene is TRBV7-2, the J gene TRBJ1-1; 8 bases map to TRBD1. V shed 5 bases, J shed 5 bases, and the junction held 7 bases outside the gene matches. The germline V gene encodes CDR1 SGHTA and CDR2 FQGNSA. The CDR3 totals 14 residues. Here the CDR3 DNA reads TGTGCCAGCAGCCACAGGGGGGGGAAAACTGAAGCTTTCTTT. As protein: CASSHRGGKTEAFF.

The rearrangement links TRBV5-1 to TRBJ2-2; TRBD2 matches 7 bases. CDR1 SGHRS and CDR2 YFSETQ come from the germline V gene. V gave up 0 bases and J gave up 1 base; unmatched junction bases: 9. The length of the CDR3 is 18 residues. The CDR3 sequence: CASSLALGGTGNTGELFF. The CDR3 bases are TGCGCCAGCAGCTTGGCCCTCGGGGGGACGGGGAACACCGGGGAGCTGTTTTTT.

The V and J genes are TRBV7-9 and TRBJ2-7, with D perhaps matching TRBD2 (6 bases). Germline V gene lookup returns CDR1 SEHNR and CDR2 FQNEAQ (reference sequence). The CDR3 has 14 amino acids. Trimming shortened V by 11 bases and J by 5 bases, and 22 bases separated the two germline ends. CDR3 coding DNA: TGTGCCGTCGGTACTGGCGGGATCAGGGACGAGCAGTACTTC. This translates into CAVGTGGIRDEQYF.

The chain couples TRBV19 to TRBJ2-7; 8 bases fit TRBD2. CDR3 length: 14 amino acids. The junction had 7 bases not matched to a gene; V was cut back by 5 bases and J by 4 bases. CDR1 is LNHDA, CDR2 SQIVND, per germline (reference sequence). The CDR3 region has the DNA TGTGCCAGTAGTCTTAGCGGGACCAAGTACGAGCAGTACTTC. It yields the protein CASSLSGTKYEQYF.

To note about this clone: Other DNA sequences from this sample encode an identical CDR3 as well. The chain links TRBV19 to TRBJ2-3, with TRBD1 as a possible D gene (5 bases). This CDR3 has 11 residues. Germline CDR1 LNHDA, CDR2 SQIVND (reference sequence). This chain's CDR3 is CATSGTDTQYF. CDR3 sequence (DNA): TGTGCTACGTCAGGGACAGATACGCAGTATTTT.

The V and J genes are TRBV7-2 and TRBJ1-6, with D uncertain. Germline CDR1 and CDR2: SGHTA and FQGNSA. V was pared by 5 bases and J by 11 bases, with 13 bases between. This CDR3 has 13 residues. CDR3 sequence (DNA): TGTGCCAGCAGCCTAGGTGGAGTGACACCCCTCCACTTT. Its protein is CASSLGGVTPLHF.

The chain carries TRBV28 and TRBJ1-5; 7 bases fit TRBD1. The CDR3 spans 15 residues. The V segment lost 4 bases and the J segment 1 base; nucleotides outside the gene matches: 4. The V gene's germline CDR1 is MDHEN and CDR2 SYDVKM. In DNA form, the CDR3 reads TGTGCCAGCAGTTATCTCAGGGGGAGCAATCAGCCCCAGCATTTT. Translating gives CASSYLRGSNQPQHF. Full variable domain (outside the CDR3, taken from reference TRBV28 and TRBJ1-5): DVKVTQSSRYLVKRTGEKVFLECVQDMDHENMFWYRQDPGLGLRLIYFSYDVKMKEKGDIPEGYSVSREKKERFSLILESASTNQTSMYLCASSYLRGSNQPQHFGDGTRLSIL.

J is TRBJ2-3 and V is TRBV29-1; 8 bases match TRBD1. Germline CDR1 is SQVTM and CDR2 is ANQGSEA. The CDR3 has 13 residues. The junction had 4 bases not matched to a gene; V was cut back by 7 bases and J by 1 base. CDR3 DNA sequence: TGCAGCGCCCGGGGACAGGGCACAGATACGCAGTATTTT. It encodes CSARGQGTDTQYF.

The rearrangement uses TRBV27 and TRBJ2-3; weak D call: TRBD1 (5 bases). Germline-derived CDR1 and CDR2 are MNHEY and SMNVEV (reference sequence). V was shortened by 8 bases and J by 8 bases, with 14 bases between the two germline ends. The CDR3 runs to 12 residues. The CDR3 here is CASGWTMLTQYF. The DNA for the CDR3 is TGTGCCAGCGGGTGGACAATGCTTACGCAGTATTTT.

This chain uses TRBV28 with TRBJ2-7, with D possibly matching TRBD1 (6 bases). The CDR3 extends over 11 amino acids. Trimming shortened V by 4 bases and J by 5 bases, and 6 bases separated the two germline ends. Germline V CDR1 and CDR2: MDHEN, SYDVKM. The CDR3: CASSYRDEQYF. The DNA of the CDR3 is TGTGCCAGCAGTTACAGGGACGAGCAGTACTTC. The full variable domain, its missing parts supplied by reference TRBV28 and TRBJ2-7, is DVKVTQSSRYLVKRTGEKVFLECVQDMDHENMFWYRQDPGLGLRLIYFSYDVKMKEKGDIPEGYSVSREKKERFSLILESASTNQTSMYLCASSYRDEQYFGPGTRLTVT.

The chain has TRBV16 and TRBJ2-2; TRBD2 is a possible D gene (5 bases). The V end was cut by 0 bases, the J end by 6 bases, with 8 bases between. The germline CDR1 and CDR2 sequences are KGHSY and FQNENV. The CDR3 runs 14 residues. CDR3 nucleotides: TGTGCCAGCAGCCAATCGGGCGGGCCCGGGGAGCTGTTTTTT. This codes for CASSQSGGPGELFF. The full variable domain, its missing parts supplied by reference TRBV16 and TRBJ2-2, is GEEVAQTPKHLVRGEGQKAKLYCAPIKGHSYVFWYQQVLKNEFKFLISFQNENVFDETGMPKERFSAKCLPNSPCSLEIQATKLEDSAVYFCASSQSGGPGELFFGEGSRLTVL.

The chain combines TRBV4-1 with TRBJ1-6; a weak D match, TRBD1 (6 bases). There are 14 residues in the CDR3. V was cut by 2 bases and J by 7 bases, with 9 bases left in between. Germline values: CDR1 MGHRA, CDR2 YSYEKL. CDR3 sequence: CASSQTRGNSPLHF. DNA of the CDR3: TGCGCCAGCAGCCAAACGAGGGGGAATTCACCCCTCCACTTT.

The chain uses TRBV5-8 and TRBJ2-5; weak D call: TRBD2 (5 bases). The CDR3 contains 14 residues. V dropped 0 bases and J dropped 4 bases, with 10 bases sitting between them. Germline lookup yields CDR1 SGHTS and CDR2 YDEGEE. CDR3 nucleotides: TGTGCCAGCAGCTTGGGGCGGGTCGTAGAGACCCAGTACTTC. Its translation is CASSLGRVVETQYF. Combining the CDR3 with reference TRBV5-8 and TRBJ2-5 gives the whole variable domain EAGVTQSPTHLIKTRGQQATLRCSPISGHTSVYWYQQALGLGLQFLLWYDEGEERNRGNFPPRFSGRQFPNYSSELNVNALELEDSALYLCASSLGRVVETQYFGPGTRLLVL.